This T cell receptor beta chain was captured by sequencing in a study of T cells in Graves' hyperthyroidism and ophthalmopathy. For the study at large: Initial diagnosis, before any treatment, was when peripheral blood was collected.

This clonotype was counted many times. Antigen specificity is unknown. Study conclusions and caveats: Using 13 V-J features, a model discriminated ophthalmopathy from stable hyperthyroidism. Among thyroid clonotypes expanded above 0.001, most also appeared in blood.

From germline, CDR1 is SGHDT and CDR2 YYEEEE. V was shortened by 3 bases and J by 7 bases, with 23 bases between the two germline ends. This CDR3 has 17 residues. Using RNA transcripts as the source, TCR beta CDR3 regions were amplified. A set of HTBI primers served as the primers for a first-round RT-PCR of the TCR CDR3. TCRdb re-called the multiplex PCR reads through MiXCR, storing one row per CDR3 protein. The sample carries around 700,000 distinct CDR3 sequences, about 17% recorded once. The sequenced sample consisted of blood. The chain couples TRBV5-6 to TRBJ2-1; a weak D match, TRBD2 (6 bases). The TCR was taken from a woman aged 45-65 years with Graves' hyperthyroidism that later progressed to Graves' ophthalmopathy. The DNA of the CDR3 is TGTGCCAGCAGCTATGTCGTAACAGGAGGGGTTAAGAATGAGCAGTTCTTC. Its translation is CASSYVVTGGVKNEQFF.